Below are 25 T cell receptor beta chains sequenced from a single sample in a study of T cells in Graves' hyperthyroidism and ophthalmopathy. RNA transcripts were the template for amplifying TCR beta CDR3 regions. The TCR CDR3 first-round RT-PCR relied on the HTBI primer set. TCRdb reprocessed the multiplex PCR reads with MiXCR, giving one entry per CDR3 protein. There are 400,000 to 500,000 distinct CDR3 sequences in the sample; roughly an eighth occur only once, and approximately 5.8% lies in the top ten. The sequencing input was blood. The receptors shown here come from a woman younger than 30 with Graves' hyperthyroidism.

This clonotype occurred many times. V usage is TRBV28 and J usage is TRBJ2-7; D possibly corresponds to TRBD1 (7 bases). The V end lost 3 bases, the J end lost 3 bases, and 15 bases lay between the germline ends. This CDR3 is built from 15 residues. Germline CDR1 MDHEN, CDR2 SYDVKM. CDR3 DNA: TGTGCCAGCAGTTTCTCAGGGGGGCCTCTCTACGAGCAGTACTTC. Protein product: CASSFSGGPLYEQYF.

This clonotype occurred a few times. A far larger clone is a single base away, which makes a read error likely. This chain joins TRBV12-3 or TRBV12-4 and TRBJ2-6; TRBD2 is a possible D gene (6 bases). V was clipped by 3 bases and J by 1 base, with 7 bases between them. The CDR3 covers 15 residues. The CDR3 region has the DNA TGTGCCAGCAGTTTCGGAGGGTCTGGGGCCAACGTCCTGACTTTC. It is translated as CASSFGGSGANVLTF.

This clonotype has just a few counts. The chain recombines TRBV30 with TRBJ1-3; 8 nucleotides match TRBD1. The CDR3 extends over 16 amino acids. From germline, CDR1 is GTSNPN and CDR2 SVGIG (reference sequence). J was trimmed by 4 bases and V by 0 bases; bases with no gene match: 8. CDR3 coding DNA: TGTGCCTGGAGTGTAACCCAGGGGGCCTGGGGAAACACCATATATTTT. Translating it yields CAWSVTQGAWGNTIYF.

This clonotype was picked up many times. V usage is TRBV28 and J usage is TRBJ2-1; 12 bases match TRBD2. CDR3 length: 15 residues. The trim removed 6 bases at V and 4 bases at J, leaving 4 bases unmatched. CDR1 and CDR2 from the germline V gene are MDHEN and SYDVKM. The CDR3 is CASSSGLAGYNEQFF. The CDR3 DNA follows: TGTGCCAGCAGCTCCGGACTAGCGGGGTACAATGAGCAGTTCTTC.

In the case of this clonotype: At one boundary the junction diverges from the germline segment, which might be a read error. The chain combines TRBV5-6 with TRBJ1-5, with a tentative D call TRBD1 (6 bases). Germline loops: CDR1 SGHDT, CDR2 YYEEEE. This CDR3 has 18 residues. The CDR3 DNA reads TGTGCCGGCAGTTTGAGGGCACACCGGGGGACAAGCAATCAGCCCCAGCATTTT. Encoded protein: CAGSLRAHRGTSNQPQHF.

This clonotype was detected many times. The rearrangement joins TRBV2 to TRBJ2-1; 11 bases map to TRBD2. Unmatched junction bases numbered 8, after V lost 2 bases and J lost 5 bases. Germline assignment: CDR1 SNHLY and CDR2 FYNNEI. The CDR3 is made up of 17 amino acids. The CDR3 reads CASSEIMGLAAHNEQFF. The CDR3 DNA follows: TGTGCCAGCAGTGAAATTATGGGACTAGCGGCCCACAATGAGCAGTTCTTC.

In its sample, this clonotype was seen many times. The genes are TRBV12-3 or TRBV12-4 and TRBJ2-5; no firm D call. This CDR3 contains 11 residues. V lost 6 bases and J lost 6, with 8 bases in between. In nucleotides, the CDR3 is TGTGCCAGCAGCCTCACCCAGACCCAGTACTTC. Translation gives CASSLTQTQYF.

This clonotype was detected ten times or more. The chain is built from TRBV13 and TRBJ2-7; D could derive from TRBD1 or TRBD2 (5 bases each). This CDR3 is built from 12 residues. CDR1 PRHDT and CDR2 FYEKMQ come from the germline V gene (reference sequence). Trimming pared 5 bases from V and 4 bases from J, leaving 9 bases between. The CDR3 nucleotides are TGTGCCAGCAGCCGAGAGGGGTACGAGCAGTACTTC. Encoded protein: CASSREGYEQYF.

There are many counts of this clonotype. This rearrangement joins TRBV9 to TRBJ1-5, with 7 bases fitting TRBD1. Germline V lookup: CDR1 SGDLS, CDR2 YYNGEE. This CDR3 region has 15 residues. V lost 4 bases, J lost 0 bases, and 4 bases stayed unmatched. CDR3 amino acids: CASSPGDSSNQPQHF. The DNA of the CDR3 is TGTGCCAGCAGCCCCGGGGACAGTAGCAATCAGCCCCAGCATTTT.

This chain connects TRBV6-1 to TRBJ1-1, with a weak D call TRBD1 (5 bases). The CDR3 runs 12 residues. V lost 7 bases, J lost 4 bases, and 10 bases lay in between. From germline, CDR1 is MNHNS and CDR2 SASEGT. The DNA for the CDR3 is TGTGCCAGCAAACCCGGGACCACTGAAGCTTTCTTT. It codes for CASKPGTTEAFF.

This clonotype occurred a few times. The chain joins TRBV4-3 to TRBJ2-1; 12 bases align to TRBD2. Germline CDR1 is LGHNA and CDR2 is YSLEER. Trimming cost V 4 bases and J 14 bases; bases outside gene matches: 9. The CDR3 is 14 residues long. Here the CDR3 DNA reads TGCGCCAGCAGCCGAAATCCTAGCGGGAGGGCGGAGTTCTTC. Protein product: CASSRNPSGRAEFF.

Concerning this clonotype itself: It may be a read error: a sequence one base away is much more abundant. This chain joins TRBV20-1 and TRBJ2-1; 7 positions agree with TRBD2. The V segment lost 3 bases and the J segment 6 bases; nucleotides outside the gene matches: 5. Germline V CDR1 and CDR2: DFQATT, SNEGSKA (reference sequence). CDR3 length: 13 amino acids. CDR3 DNA sequence: TGCAGTGCTAGGGCTAGCGGTATCAATGAGCAGTTCTTC. Translated, it gives CSARASGINEQFF.

Ten or more counts support this clonotype. The J gene is TRBJ2-1, the V gene TRBV7-8, with D perhaps assigned TRBD1 or TRBD2 (5 bases each). There are 12 residues in the CDR3. Germline-derived CDR1 and CDR2 are SGHVS and FQNEAQ. Deletions cut 2 bases from V and 9 bases from J, with 8 bases between. CDR3 sequence reads: CASSLWGSEQFF. The CDR3 bases are TGTGCCAGCAGCTTATGGGGGAGTGAGCAGTTCTTC. The full variable domain, in which reference TRBV7-8 and TRBJ2-1 provide the parts outside the CDR3, is GAGVSQSPRYKVAKRGQDVALRCDPISGHVSLFWYQQALGQGPEFLTYFQNEAQLDKSGLPSDRFFAERPEGSVSTLKIQRTQQEDSAVYLCASSLWGSEQFFGPGTRLTVL.

This clonotype was recorded at least ten times. This rearrangement joins TRBV18 to TRBJ2-7, with 8 bases fitting TRBD2. The J segment lost 4 bases and the V segment lost 2 bases, leaving 7 bases of the junction unmatched. The CDR3 extends over 15 amino acids. Germline CDR1 and CDR2: KGHSH and LQKENI. The CDR3 loop reads CASSPNLAGGYEQYF. In nucleotides, the CDR3 is TGTGCCAGCTCACCAAACCTAGCGGGTGGTTACGAGCAGTACTTC. Together with reference TRBV18 and TRBJ2-7, the CDR3 gives the full variable domain: NAGVMQNPRHLVRRRGQEARLRCSPMKGHSHVYWYRQLPEEGLKFMVYLQKENIIDESGMPKERFSAEFPKEGPSILRIQQVVRGDSAAYFCASSPNLAGGYEQYFGPGTRLTVT.

This clonotype showed up many times. The chain couples TRBV6-1 to TRBJ1-5, with a possible D match to TRBD1 (6 bases). This CDR3 region has 14 residues. Germline loops: CDR1 MNHNS, CDR2 SASEGT. Trimming took off 8 bases at V and 4 bases at J, with 15 bases between the two ends. CDR3 protein: CASLGGSQNQPQHF. In nucleotides, the CDR3 is TGTGCCAGCCTCGGGGGCAGCCAAAATCAGCCCCAGCATTTT.

Many counts were recorded for this clonotype. V and J are TRBV11-2 and TRBJ1-2, with unresolved D. Trimming removed 5 bases from V and 0 bases from J, with 13 bases in between. Germline V lookup: CDR1 SGHAT, CDR2 FQNNGV. The CDR3 is 15 residues long. Here the CDR3 reads CASSPRFRSNYGYTF. The CDR3 nucleotides are TGTGCCAGCAGCCCCCGGTTCCGGTCTAACTATGGCTACACCTTC. The full variable domain, in which reference TRBV11-2 and TRBJ1-2 provide the parts outside the CDR3, is EAGVAQSPRYKIIEKRQSVAFWCNPISGHATLYWYQQILGQGPKLLIQFQNNGVVDDSQLPKDRFSAERLKGVDSTLKIQPAKLEDSAVYLCASSPRFRSNYGYTFGSGTRLTVV.

This clonotype was picked up many times. The chain combines TRBV9 with TRBJ2-3, with D tentatively TRBD1 (5 bases). The CDR3 totals 16 residues. Germline assignment: CDR1 SGDLS and CDR2 YYNGEE. Trimming shortened V by 0 bases and J by 2 bases, and 13 bases separated the two germline ends. The CDR3 here is CASSVESGFATDTQYF. The CDR3 region has the DNA TGTGCCAGCAGCGTAGAGTCAGGGTTCGCCACAGATACGCAGTATTTT.

The chain carries TRBV20-1 and TRBJ2-5, with TRBD2 identical over 8 bases. V lost 4 bases to trimming and J lost 3 bases; unmatched junction nucleotides: 4. The CDR3 has 13 residues. CDR1 and CDR2 (germline): DFQATT, SNEGSKA (reference sequence). CDR3 sequence: CSAKTSAKETQYF. The CDR3 nucleotides are TGCAGTGCTAAGACTAGCGCCAAAGAGACCCAGTACTTC.

V usage is TRBV7-2 and J usage is TRBJ2-3; 9 nucleotides line up with TRBD2. CDR1 and CDR2 from the germline V gene are SGHTA and FQGNSA. Trimming removed 5 bases from V and 2 bases from J; junction bases left unmatched: 8. The CDR3 sequence is 16 residues long. CDR3 amino acids: CASSAGLASSTDTQYF. CDR3 coding DNA: TGTGCCAGCAGCGCGGGACTAGCCTCCTCCACAGATACGCAGTATTTT. The full variable domain, in which reference TRBV7-2 and TRBJ2-3 provide the parts outside the CDR3, is GAGVSQSPSNKVTEKGKDVELRCDPISGHTALYWYRQSLGQGLEFLIYFQGNSAPDKSGLPSDRFSAERTGGSVSTLTIQRTQQEDSAVYLCASSAGLASSTDTQYFGPGTRLTVL.

This clonotype turned up a few times. The chain uses TRBV19 and TRBJ1-6, with a possible D match to TRBD1 (6 bases). Deletions cut 6 bases from V and 0 bases from J, with 24 bases between. The V gene's germline CDR1 is LNHDA and CDR2 SQIVND (reference sequence). CDR3 length: 20 amino acids. This CDR3 is CASRRRGQNPGSSYNSPLHF. Here the CDR3 DNA reads TGTGCCAGTAGACGTAGAGGACAGAACCCAGGGAGCTCCTATAATTCACCCCTCCACTTT. Using reference TRBV19 and TRBJ1-6 for the parts outside the CDR3, the full variable domain is DGGITQSPKYLFRKEGQNVTLSCEQNLNHDAMYWYRQDPGQGLRLIYYSQIVNDFQKGDIAEGYSVSREKKESFPLTVTSAQKNPTAFYLCASRRRGQNPGSSYNSPLHFGNGTRLTVT.

This clonotype was picked up many times. The gene calls are TRBV11-2 and TRBJ2-1, with D maybe TRBD2 (5 bases). CDR1 and CDR2 (germline): SGHAT, FQNNGV. V lost 3 bases and J 0 bases, leaving 9 bases between the germline ends. The CDR3 totals 15 residues. CDR3 sequence reads: CASSLEASSYNEQFF. The DNA of the CDR3 is TGTGCCAGCAGCTTGGAGGCCAGCTCCTACAATGAGCAGTTCTTC.

This clonotype occurred many times. V usage is TRBV28 and J usage is TRBJ1-5; 8 nucleotides line up with TRBD1. The CDR3 extends over 14 amino acids. Trimming cost V 6 bases and J 6 bases; bases outside gene matches: 7. Germline assignment: CDR1 MDHEN and CDR2 SYDVKM. In DNA form, the CDR3 reads TGTGCCAGCAGCCCTCCGGGACAGGTTCAGCCCCAGCATTTT. The encoded protein is CASSPPGQVQPQHF. The full variable domain, completed using reference TRBV28 and TRBJ1-5, is DVKVTQSSRYLVKRTGEKVFLECVQDMDHENMFWYRQDPGLGLRLIYFSYDVKMKEKGDIPEGYSVSREKKERFSLILESASTNQTSMYLCASSPPGQVQPQHFGDGTRLSIL.

The sample holds many counts of this clonotype. This sequence joins TRBV6-2 or TRBV6-3 and TRBJ2-1; 12 bases match TRBD2. The CDR3 extends over 15 amino acids. CDR1 is MNHEY, CDR2 SVGEGT, per germline. V trimming: 0 bases; J trimming: 8 bases; junction bases outside the gene matches: 2. CDR3: CASSYSSSGRDEQFF. CDR3 nucleotide sequence: TGTGCCAGCAGTTACTCGTCTAGCGGGAGGGATGAGCAGTTCTTC.

The chain recombines TRBV9 with TRBJ2-3; 8 nucleotides match TRBD2. CDR1 and CDR2 (germline): SGDLS, YYNGEE. Germline trimming cut 0 bases from V and 5 bases from J; bases unmatched to any gene: 11. The CDR3 runs to 17 residues. DNA of the CDR3: TGTGCCAGCAGCGTAGCTTCTAGGGCGGGAGGTCAAGATACGCAGTATTTT. Encoded protein: CASSVASRAGGQDTQYF.

The rearrangement uses TRBV5-6 and TRBJ2-3; unclear D gene. The CDR3 is made up of 11 amino acids. V was trimmed by 0 bases and J by 7 bases, leaving 3 bases between them. Germline values: CDR1 SGHDT, CDR2 YYEEEE. DNA of the CDR3: TGTGCCAGCAGCTTGGCCCATACGCAGTATTTT. Amino acids: CASSLAHTQYF.